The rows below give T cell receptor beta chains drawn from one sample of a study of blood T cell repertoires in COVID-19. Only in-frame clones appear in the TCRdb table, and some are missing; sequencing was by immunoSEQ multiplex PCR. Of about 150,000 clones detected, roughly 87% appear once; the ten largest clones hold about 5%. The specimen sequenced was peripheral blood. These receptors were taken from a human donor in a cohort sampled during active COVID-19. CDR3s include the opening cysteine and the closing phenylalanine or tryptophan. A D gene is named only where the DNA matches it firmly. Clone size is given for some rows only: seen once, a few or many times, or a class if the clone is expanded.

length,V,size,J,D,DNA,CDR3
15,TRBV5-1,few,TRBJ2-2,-,TGCGCCAGCAGCTCGCCGGTCACGAACACCGGGGAGCTGTTTTTT,CASSSPVTNTGELFF
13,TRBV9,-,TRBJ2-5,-,TGTGCCAGCAGCTACAGGGCCCAAGAGACCCAGTACTTC,CASSYRAQETQYF
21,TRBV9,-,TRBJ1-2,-,TGTGCCAGCAGCGTAGAGTTACAAACCGATCCGGGAATTTCTGCTAACTATGGCTACACCTTC,CASSVELQTDPGISANYGYTF
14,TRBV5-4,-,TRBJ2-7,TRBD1,TGTGCCAGCAGTTCACCAGGGGGCGCCTACGAGCAGTACTTC,CASSSPGGAYEQYF
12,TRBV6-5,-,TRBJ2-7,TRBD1,TGTGCCACCACAGGGGACTCCTACGAGCAGTACTTC,CATTGDSYEQYF
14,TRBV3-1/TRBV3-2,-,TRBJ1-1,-,TGTGCCAGCAGCCAGACAGGAGCGAACACTGAAGCTTTCTTT,CASSQTGANTEAFF
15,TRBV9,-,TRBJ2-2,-,TGTGCCAGCAGTTACGAAGGGAGTAGCGGCGGGGAGCTGTTTTTT,CASSYEGSSGGELFF
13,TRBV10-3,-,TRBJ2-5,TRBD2,TGTGCCACCCTAGCGGGAAGACAAGAGACCCAGTACTTC,CATLAGRQETQYF
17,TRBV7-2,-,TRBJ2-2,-,TGTGCCAGCAGGAGGATAGGAGGGCCGCCGAACACCGGGGAGCTGTTTTTT,CASRRIGGPPNTGELFF
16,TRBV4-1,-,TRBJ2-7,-,TGCGCCAGCAGCCAAGAGTCCAGGGTCCCTTCCTACGAGCAGTACTTC,CASSQESRVPSYEQYF
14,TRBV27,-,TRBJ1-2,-,TGTGCCAGCAGTCCCTCGACACCAAACTATGGCTACACCTTC,CASSPSTPNYGYTF
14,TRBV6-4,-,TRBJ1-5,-,TGTGCCAGCAGTCAAGCTTATAGCAATCAGCCCCAGCATTTT,CASSQAYSNQPQHF
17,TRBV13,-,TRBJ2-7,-,TGTGCCAGCAGCTTAGCATCCAGAGGGCTTCTGGCCTACGAGCAGTACTTC,CASSLASRGLLAYEQYF
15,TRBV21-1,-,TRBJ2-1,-,TGTGCCAGCAGCAAAATCACTAGCGTGAGCTATGAGCAGTTCTTC,CASSKITSVSYEQFF
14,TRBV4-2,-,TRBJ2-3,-,TGTGCCAGCAGCCCGGCAGGGGTGGCAGATACGCAGTATTTT,CASSPAGVADTQYF
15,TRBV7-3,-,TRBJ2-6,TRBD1,TGTGCCAGCAGCTTCAGGGGGAATGGGGCCAACGTCCTGACTTTC,CASSFRGNGANVLTF
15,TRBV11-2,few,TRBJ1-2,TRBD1,TGTGCCAGCAGCTTGGGGACAGGGGACAACTATGGCTACACCTTC,CASSLGTGDNYGYTF
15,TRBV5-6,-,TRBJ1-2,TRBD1,TGTGCCAGCAGCTTGGTGGGACAGGGAGGGGTAGGCTACACCTTC,CASSLVGQGGVGYTF
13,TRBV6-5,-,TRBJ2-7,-,TGTGCCAGCAGTTACGGGCCGTCTTACGAGCAGTACTTC,CASSYGPSYEQYF